One sample yielded the 26 T cell receptor beta chains listed below, sequenced in a study of blood T cell repertoires in COVID-19. Profiled with immunoSEQ multiplex PCR; TCRdb holds only in-frame clones, not every one. Here the sample spans more than 150,000 clones, about 89% being singletons. The material sequenced was peripheral blood. Receptors originate from a man aged 35 to 55 with acute or convalescent COVID-19.

The chain recombines TRBV6-5 with TRBJ2-5; 7 nucleotides align to TRBD1. Per germline, CDR1 MNHEY and CDR2 SVGAGI. Trimming at V came to 5 bases and at J to 0 bases, leaving 3 bases not matched to a gene. This CDR3 contains 14 residues. The CDR3 loop reads CASSRTGNQETQYF. The CDR3 DNA reads as TGTGCCAGCAGTCGGACAGGCAACCAAGAGACCCAGTACTTC.

V gene TRBV19 combines with J gene TRBJ1-2, with a weak D call TRBD1 (5 bases). The CDR3 loop spans 15 amino acids. Germline V gene data show CDR1 as LNHDA and CDR2 as SQIVND (reference sequence). V was shortened by 3 bases and J by 3 bases, with 14 bases between the two germline ends. CDR3 nucleotides: TGTGCCAGTAGTATTAAGGACAATTCCCACTATGGCTACACCTTC. Encoded protein: CASSIKDNSHYGYTF. Based on the CDR3 plus reference TRBV19 and TRBJ1-2, the full variable domain is DGGITQSPKYLFRKEGQNVTLSCEQNLNHDAMYWYRQDPGQGLRLIYYSQIVNDFQKGDIAEGYSVSREKKESFPLTVTSAQKNPTAFYLCASSIKDNSHYGYTFGSGTRLTVV.

The CDR3 DNA follows: TGTGCCAGCTCACCACCGGGGGCCTACTCTGGGGCCAACGTCCTGACTTTC. It translates to CASSPPGAYSGANVLTF. The rearrangement joins TRBV18 to TRBJ2-6, with D perhaps TRBD1 (6 bases). The germline V gene encodes CDR1 KGHSH and CDR2 LQKENI. The CDR3 spans 17 residues. Trimming shortened V by 0 bases and J by 0 bases, and 9 bases separated the two germline ends.

The table lists this clone with a few counts. Here the CDR3 DNA reads TGTGCCAGCAGCTCTCAGGGGCGCGGGTCAACTAATGAAAAACTGTTTTTT. It yields the protein CASSSQGRGSTNEKLFF. V usage is TRBV7-9 and J usage is TRBJ1-4; TRBD1 is a possible D gene (6 bases). Germline V gene data show CDR1 as SEHNR and CDR2 as FQNEAQ (reference sequence). Trimming left V 4 bases short and J 0 bases short, with 15 bases between. CDR3 length equals 17 residues.

The CDR3: CASSLVSTEAFF. The CDR3 DNA follows: TGTGCCAGCAGCTTAGTGAGCACTGAAGCTTTCTTT. The chain carries TRBV7-9 and TRBJ1-1; D call uncertain. The V end was cut by 1 base, the J end by 4 bases, with 4 bases between. The germline V gene encodes CDR1 SEHNR and CDR2 FQNEAQ (reference sequence). The CDR3 extends over 12 amino acids.

The chain links TRBV4-1 to TRBJ2-7; 12 positions match TRBD2. CDR1 MGHRA and CDR2 YSYEKL come from the germline V gene. The ends lost 4 bases at V and 1 base at J; junction bases unmatched: 2. This CDR3 is built from 15 residues. CDR3 sequence (DNA): TGCGCCAGCAGCCCAGGACTAGCGGGGTCCTACGAGCAGTACTTC. It is translated as CASSPGLAGSYEQYF.

This clone was counted a few times. The rearrangement uses TRBV18 and TRBJ2-3; TRBD2 aligns across 10 bases. J lost 2 bases, V lost 2 bases, and 7 bases had no gene match. The CDR3 runs to 17 residues. Per germline, CDR1 KGHSH and CDR2 LQKENI. The CDR3 nucleotides are TGTGCCAGCTCACCAGGGGCGACTAGCGGGTACACAGATACGCAGTATTTT. It is translated as CASSPGATSGYTDTQYF.

The CDR3, as DNA: TGTGCCAGCAGCTTGGTATCTGGAGCTTATCAGCCCCAGCATTTT. It translates to CASSLVSGAYQPQHF. The chain recombines TRBV5-8 with TRBJ1-5; D uncertain. Germline V gene sequence: CDR1 SGHTS, CDR2 YDEGEE. V was trimmed by 0 bases and J by 5 bases, leaving 12 bases between them. This CDR3 contains 15 residues. The entire variable domain, with the rest obtained from reference TRBV5-8 and TRBJ1-5, is as follows: EAGVTQSPTHLIKTRGQQATLRCSPISGHTSVYWYQQALGLGLQFLLWYDEGEERNRGNFPPRFSGRQFPNYSSELNVNALELEDSALYLCASSLVSGAYQPQHFGDGTRLSIL.

The rearrangement joins TRBV7-8 to TRBJ2-3; D perhaps matches TRBD2 (6 bases). Per germline, CDR1 SGHVS and CDR2 FQNEAQ. CDR3 length equals 19 residues. V lost 3 bases and J lost 3, with 25 bases in between. Here the CDR3 DNA reads TGTGCCAGCAGCTTGGGTCTAGCGACCCTATCTCTATCAACAGATACGCAGTATTTT. Translation gives CASSLGLATLSLSTDTQYF. Drawing the rest from reference TRBV7-8 and TRBJ2-3, the complete variable domain is GAGVSQSPRYKVAKRGQDVALRCDPISGHVSLFWYQQALGQGPEFLTYFQNEAQLDKSGLPSDRFFAERPEGSVSTLKIQRTQQEDSAVYLCASSLGLATLSLSTDTQYFGPGTRLTVL.

This chain connects TRBV4-1 to TRBJ2-5, with D possibly TRBD1 on 6 matching bases. This CDR3 spans 16 amino acids. V shed 4 bases and J shed 4 bases, with 19 bases lying between them. CDR1 is MGHRA and CDR2 is YSYEKL in the germline V gene. The CDR3 coding sequence is TGCGCCAGCAGCCGGCTAACGTCTGGGGGCGCAGAGACCCAGTACTTC. As protein: CASSRLTSGGAETQYF.

The chain recombines TRBV5-8 with TRBJ2-3; 8 bases map to TRBD2. This CDR3 is built from 15 residues. The germline gives CDR1 SGHTS, CDR2 YDEGEE. V was clipped by 0 bases and J by 2 bases; unmatched bases: 2. The CDR3 loop reads CASSLVGGATDTQYF. CDR3 nucleotide sequence: TGTGCCAGCAGCTTGGTCGGGGGGGCCACAGATACGCAGTATTTT.

V is TRBV3-1 (or the pseudogene TRBV3-2) and J is TRBJ2-5; D might be TRBD2 (6 bases). V was shortened by 3 bases and J by 3 bases, with 11 bases between the two germline ends. This CDR3 contains 14 residues. Germline-derived CDR1 and CDR2 are LGHDT and YNNKEL (reference sequence). The CDR3 DNA sequence: TGTGCCAGCAGCCAGCGGGACCGAAAAGAGACCCAGTACTTC. It specifies CASSQRDRKETQYF.

CDR3 protein: CASSFGTADGYTF. The CDR3 region has the DNA TGTGCCAGCAGTTTCGGGACAGCGGATGGCTACACCTTC. V gene TRBV12-3 or TRBV12-4 combines with J gene TRBJ1-2; 7 bases are a match to TRBD1. The CDR3 consists of 13 residues. The ends lost 3 bases at V and 6 bases at J; junction bases unmatched: 4.

The chain carries TRBV10-1 and TRBJ1-1, with D maybe TRBD1 (5 bases). V lost 8 bases, J lost 4 bases, and 17 bases lay in between. The CDR3 has 14 residues. Germline CDR1 WNHNN, CDR2 SYGVQD (reference sequence). In DNA form, the CDR3 reads TGCGCCAGCGGAAGCAGGGAGGAGAGCACTGAAGCTTTCTTT. It is translated as CASGSREESTEAFF.

V and J are TRBV28 and TRBJ1-2; no clear D gene. V lost 5 bases to trimming and J lost 8 bases, with 12 bases between them. The length of the CDR3 is 12 residues. Germline V gene lookup returns CDR1 MDHEN and CDR2 SYDVKM. The CDR3 is CASSPPSGGYTF. DNA for the CDR3: TGTGCCAGCAGTCCACCTTCGGGGGGCTACACCTTC.

This chain joins TRBV7-9 and TRBJ1-1; D is unclear. V shed 5 bases and J shed 0 bases, with 7 bases lying between them. Germline CDR1 SEHNR, CDR2 FQNEAQ (reference sequence). This CDR3 contains 13 residues. As DNA, the CDR3 is TGTGCCAGCAGCGCTACAGTGAACACTGAAGCTTTCTTT. This codes for CASSATVNTEAFF.

The V and J genes are TRBV12-3 or TRBV12-4 and TRBJ1-2; D unresolved. Trimming stripped 5 bases from V and 6 bases from J, with 10 bases between. There are 12 residues in the CDR3. The CDR3 spells CASSLTGNGYTF. In DNA form, the CDR3 reads TGTGCCAGCAGTCTGACGGGGAATGGCTACACCTTC.

The rearrangement links TRBV7-9 to TRBJ1-1, with D possibly being TRBD1 (6 bases). In germline, CDR1 is SEHNR, CDR2 FQNEAQ (reference sequence). This CDR3 spans 15 amino acids. The V gene lost 5 bases and the J gene lost 1 base, with 14 bases spanning the gap. The CDR3 here is CASSPSGHRNTEAFF. CDR3 in DNA: TGTGCCAGCAGCCCATCGGGACACCGGAACACTGAAGCTTTCTTT.

Concerning this clone itself: Mismatch with germline at one junction end may stem from a read error. This chain uses TRBV18 with TRBJ1-5; D gene ambiguous. The germline V gene encodes CDR1 KGHSH and CDR2 LQKENI. This CDR3 spans 13 amino acids. The CDR3 sequence: CASSPQVDQSQHF. The CDR3 bases are TGTGCCAGCTCACCCCAGGTGGATCAGTCCCAGCATTTT.

This clone was counted only a few times. The chain uses TRBV20-1 and TRBJ2-7; D is possibly TRBD2 (6 bases). Germline loops: CDR1 DFQATT, CDR2 SNEGSKA (reference sequence). CDR3 length equals 11 residues. The V and J ends lost 3 bases and 7 bases respectively, with 10 bases between them. The CDR3 here is CSASPLAEQYF. The CDR3 DNA sequence: TGCAGTGCTAGCCCTCTAGCGGAGCAGTACTTC.

The CDR3 nucleotides are TGTGCCACCAGCAGATCGGGACAGGGGGCCCACGAGCAGTACTTC. Translation gives CATSRSGQGAHEQYF. V gene TRBV15 combines with J gene TRBJ2-7; 12 bases map to TRBD1. V was clipped by 2 bases and J by 5 bases; unmatched bases: 4. This CDR3 is 15 amino acids long. Germline V gene lookup returns CDR1 LNHNV and CDR2 YYDKDF (reference sequence).

The rearrangement uses TRBV6-2 or TRBV6-3 and TRBJ2-7; TRBD1 matches at 10 bases. The CDR3 totals 18 residues. V shed 0 bases and J 3 bases; nucleotides not matched to a gene: 11. Germline V gene sequence: CDR1 MNHEY, CDR2 SVGEGT. The CDR3 DNA follows: TGTGCCAGCAGTTACTCCCTCCGGGACAGGGGTAATTTCTACGAGCAGTACTTC. Amino acids: CASSYSLRDRGNFYEQYF.

The chain uses TRBV4-3 and TRBJ1-1; D possibly corresponds to TRBD1 (6 bases). Per germline, CDR1 LGHNA and CDR2 YSLEER. The germline V and J ends were trimmed by 0 bases and 3 bases, with 11 bases remaining between them. This CDR3 spans 15 amino acids. CDR3 DNA sequence: TGCGCCAGCAGCCAAGACGTACAGGGCGACACTGAAGCTTTCTTT. It translates to CASSQDVQGDTEAFF.

This clone has only a few counts. The chain uses TRBV4-1 and TRBJ1-2; no firm D call. V lost 2 bases and J lost 7, with 11 bases in between. The CDR3 loop spans 13 amino acids. Looked up from germline, CDR1 is MGHRA and CDR2 is YSYEKL. Here the CDR3 reads CASSQPGRAGYTF. The CDR3 bases are TGCGCCAGCAGCCAACCTGGGAGGGCTGGCTACACCTTC.

This clone was counted a single time. The chain joins TRBV11-1 to TRBJ1-1, with D perhaps TRBD1 (5 bases). V was trimmed by 2 bases and J by 1 base, leaving 5 bases between them. The CDR3 runs to 13 residues. Germline lookup yields CDR1 SGHAT and CDR2 FQDESV (reference sequence). The CDR3 sequence: CASSLQGNTEAFF. In DNA form, the CDR3 reads TGTGCCAGCAGCTTACAGGGGAACACTGAAGCTTTCTTT.

The chain is built from TRBV6-5 and TRBJ2-1; 9 nucleotides line up with TRBD1. After removal of 6 bases from V and 5 bases from J, the junction contained 8 bases not matched to a gene. The length of the CDR3 is 15 residues. Germline V gene lookup returns CDR1 MNHEY and CDR2 SVGAGI. For the CDR3, the DNA is TGTGCCAGCAGATTCCGACAGGGGGGCCACAATGAGCAGTTCTTC. Translated: CASRFRQGGHNEQFF.